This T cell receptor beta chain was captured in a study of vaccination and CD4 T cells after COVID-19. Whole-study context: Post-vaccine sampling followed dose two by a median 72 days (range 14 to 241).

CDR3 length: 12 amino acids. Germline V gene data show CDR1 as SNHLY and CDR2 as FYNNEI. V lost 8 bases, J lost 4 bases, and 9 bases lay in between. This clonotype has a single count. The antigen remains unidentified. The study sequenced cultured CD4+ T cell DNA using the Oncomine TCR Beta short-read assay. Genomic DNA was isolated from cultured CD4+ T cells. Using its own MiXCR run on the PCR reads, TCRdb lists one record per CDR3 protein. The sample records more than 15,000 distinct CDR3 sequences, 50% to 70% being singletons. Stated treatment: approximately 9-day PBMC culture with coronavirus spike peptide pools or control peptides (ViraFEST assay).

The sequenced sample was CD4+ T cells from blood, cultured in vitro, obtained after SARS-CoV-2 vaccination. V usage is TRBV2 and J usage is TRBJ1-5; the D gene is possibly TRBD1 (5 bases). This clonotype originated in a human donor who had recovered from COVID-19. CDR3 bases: TGTGCCAGCGCAGGGATGAATCAGCCCCAGCATTTT. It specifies CASAGMNQPQHF.